Listed below are T cell receptor beta chains from one sample, sequenced in a study of cytomegalovirus exposure and HLA in healthy donors. TCRdb's copy holds only in-frame clones and misses some; the assay was immunoSEQ multiplex PCR. Here the sample table reports about 77,000 clones. The specimen sequenced was PBMCs. The receptors were sampled from a man aged 50 or older in good health and CMV-seropositive. Each CDR3 is given with its conserved first and last residue. Fields, in order: V gene, D gene, J gene, CDR3 DNA, CDR3 protein. A D gene is named only where the DNA matches it firmly.

TRBV7-7	TRBD2	TRBJ2-1	TGTGCCAGCAGCTTAGGTGGCGGGAGCCTTAAGGGAGAGCAGTTCTTC	CASSLGGGSLKGEQFF
TRBV7-9	NA	TRBJ1-2	TGTGCCAGCAGCTTAGCCTCAAGGGGGTATGGCTACACCTTC	CASSLASRGYGYTF
TRBV7-9	TRBD1	TRBJ2-1	TGTGCCAGCTACTGGGACAGGGGGACCCTCGGTGAGCAGTTCTTC	CASYWDRGTLGEQFF
TRBV11-1	TRBD1	TRBJ1-1	TGTGCCAGCAGCACCAGGACAGGGAGGATTAGTGAAGCTTTCTTT	CASSTRTGRISEAFF
TRBV7-3	NA	TRBJ2-3	TGTGCCAGCAGCTTAAGCAGGGCTAGCACAGATACGCAGTATTTT	CASSLSRASTDTQYF
TRBV5-1	NA	TRBJ1-3	TGCGCCAGCAGCCTAGATCCGACAGGATCGGGAAACACCATATATTTT	CASSLDPTGSGNTIYF
TRBV4-2	TRBD2	TRBJ2-7	TGTGCCAGCAGCCAAGATGGCGGGAGCGACGACGAGCAGTACTTC	CASSQDGGSDDEQYF
TRBV6-1	NA	TRBJ2-4	TGTGCCAGCAGTGGCGGCTCAGCCAAAAACATTCAGTACTTC	CASSGGSAKNIQYF
TRBV5-4	NA	TRBJ1-1	TGTGCCAGCAGCCTAGACAGCTACATGAACACTGAAGCTTTCTTT	CASSLDSYMNTEAFF
TRBV27	NA	TRBJ2-2	TGTGCCAGCAGACTACCCGGGGGCACCGGGGAGCTGTTTTTT	CASRLPGGTGELFF
TRBV5-4	NA	TRBJ1-4	TGTGCCAGCAGCTTCGGTAGGGGTAATGAAAAACTGTTTTTT	CASSFGRGNEKLFF
TRBV5-6	TRBD1	TRBJ1-2	TGTGCCAGCAGCATGGGACAGGGAAGTCGACCCACCTTC	CASSMGQGSRPTF
TRBV5-6	NA	TRBJ2-1	TGTGCCAGCAGCTTCGGGGGAGGCAATGAGCAGTTCTTC	CASSFGGGNEQFF
TRBV7-9	NA	TRBJ1-6	TGTGCCAGCAGCTTAGACAGGAGCTCCTATAATTCACCCCTCCACTTT	CASSLDRSSYNSPLHF
TRBV5-4	TRBD1	TRBJ2-3	TGTGCCAGCAGCCCGGACAGGTACACAGATACGCAGTATTTT	CASSPDRYTDTQYF
TRBV5-4	TRBD2	TRBJ2-2	TGTGCCAGCAGCGAAGGACTAGCGGGGGCTCTTGGCGGGGAGCTGTTTTTT	CASSEGLAGALGGELFF
TRBV4-1	NA	TRBJ1-2	TGCGCCAGCAGCTCCCTGGGGGGTTCCTATGGCTACACCTTC	CASSSLGGSYGYTF
TRBV7-2	TRBD2	TRBJ2-3	TGTGCCAGCAGCCTCGGGACTAGCGTCGCGGATACGCAGTATTTT	CASSLGTSVADTQYF
TRBV18	NA	TRBJ1-2	TGTGCCAGCTCACCACCGAATCAGGCTACCGTCGAGGGCTACACCTTC	CASSPPNQATVEGYTF
TRBV2	NA	TRBJ2-3	TGTGCCAGCAGGCACGACATTCACACAGATACGCAGTATTTT	CASRHDIHTDTQYF
TRBV12-5	NA	TRBJ1-6	TGTGCTAGTGGTTTGGGGCCCCAAGGACAGCCTAATTCACCCCTCCACTTT	CASGLGPQGQPNSPLHF
TRBV15	NA	TRBJ1-1	TGTGCCACCAGCAGAGAGGGACTTGAAGCTTTCTTT	CATSREGLEAFF
TRBV6-5	NA	TRBJ1-1	TGTGCCAGCAGTTACGCCGGACAGTTTGAAGCTTTCTTT	CASSYAGQFEAFF
TRBV19	NA	TRBJ1-2	TGTGCCAGCAGCAACGGATACAGGCAAAACTATGGCTACACCTTC	CASSNGYRQNYGYTF
TRBV9	NA	TRBJ1-2	TGTGCCAGCAGCACCCGCAAGACAGCCAACTATGGCTACACCTTC	CASSTRKTANYGYTF
TRBV4-1	NA	TRBJ1-1	TGCGCCAGCAGCCCGTTATCGGGGGGGGAAGGAGACACTGAAGCTTTCTTT	CASSPLSGGEGDTEAFF
TRBV4-2	NA	TRBJ2-6	TGTGCCAGCAGCCAAGATTCTACGTCTGGGGCCAACGTCCTGACTTTC	CASSQDSTSGANVLTF
TRBV6-6	NA	TRBJ2-1	TGTGCCAGCAGTTACGGAGAGAGGCAGTTCTTC	CASSYGERQFF
TRBV27	TRBD1	TRBJ1-5	TGTGCCAGCAGTTTACATCCCGGGACAGTGAATCAGCCCCAGCATTTT	CASSLHPGTVNQPQHF
TRBV9	NA	TRBJ1-3	TGTGCCAGCAGCGTAACAGGGTCTGGAAACACCATATATTTT	CASSVTGSGNTIYF
TRBV7-9	TRBD1	TRBJ2-2	TGTGCCAGCAGCTCGGACAGGGGTTACACCGGGGAGCTGTTTTTT	CASSSDRGYTGELFF
TRBV6-1	NA	TRBJ2-7	TGTGCCAGCAACCAGGGCCGCCCCTACGAGCAGTACTTC	CASNQGRPYEQYF
TRBV10-3	NA	TRBJ1-1	TGTGCCATCAGTGAGAGGGGGACGAACACTGAAGCTTTCTTT	CAISERGTNTEAFF
TRBV6-5	TRBD1	TRBJ1-1	TGTGCCAGCAGGCCGCTCAGGGGGCTGAACACTGAAGCTTTCTTT	CASRPLRGLNTEAFF
TRBV19	TRBD1	TRBJ1-2	TGTGCCAGGGGGGGGCAGGGGGCCCTATGTCTCGGCTACACCTTC	CARGGQGALCLGYTF
TRBV5-1	TRBD1	TRBJ2-3	TGCGCCAGCAGCCCGGGACAGGGGGCATCAGATACGCAGTATTTT	CASSPGQGASDTQYF
TRBV19	TRBD1	TRBJ1-4	TGTGCCAGTAGACGACAGGGAGGAACTAATGAAAAACTGTTTTTT	CASRRQGGTNEKLFF
TRBV29-1	TRBD2	TRBJ2-4	TGCAGCGTGGGCCCCTCCGGGACTCACGGGGGGGACATTCAGTACTTC	CSVGPSGTHGGDIQYF
TRBV6-5	NA	TRBJ2-6	TGTGCCAGCAGACAGGGAACTGGGGCCAACGTCCTGACTTTC	CASRQGTGANVLTF
TRBV5-1	NA	TRBJ2-2	TGCGCCAGCAGCTCATATTCTTCAGGGGCCGGGGAGCTGTTTTTT	CASSSYSSGAGELFF
TRBV29-1	TRBD1	TRBJ1-1	TGCAGCGTCCTTCTACAGGGGAGAGCTGAAGCTTTCTTT	CSVLLQGRAEAFF
TRBV11-2	NA	TRBJ1-1	TGTGCCAGCAGCTTCGCCGCGGGCTGGGACACTGAAGCTTTCTTT	CASSFAAGWDTEAFF
TRBV20-1	TRBD1	TRBJ1-2	TGCAGTGCCAGGGGGGCCTATGGCTACACCTTC	CSARGAYGYTF
TRBV6-5	NA	TRBJ2-5	TGTGCCAGCAGCCCGGGATTCCGAAGTGGGGAGACCCAGTACTTC	CASSPGFRSGETQYF
TRBV30	NA	TRBJ1-1	TGTGCCTGGAGTGTACTGAGAAGTTTGAACACTGAAGCTTTCTTT	CAWSVLRSLNTEAFF
TRBV4-1	NA	TRBJ1-1	TGCGCCAGCAGCCACAGGGAAAGGAACACTGAAGCTTTCTTT	CASSHRERNTEAFF
TRBV4-2	NA	TRBJ2-1	TGTGCCAGCAGCCAGAACAGGGACGGTGAGCAGTTCTTC	CASSQNRDGEQFF
TRBV12-5	NA	TRBJ2-3	TGTGCTAGTGGAGAGGGCCTTCGCACAGATACGCAGTATTTT	CASGEGLRTDTQYF
TRBV7-2	NA	TRBJ2-7	TGTGCCAGCAGCTCTAGAGGGACTTCCCCCTACGAGCAGTACTTC	CASSSRGTSPYEQYF
TRBV29-1	NA	TRBJ1-2	TGCAGCGTTGCCGTGGGGGCGGACTATGGCTACACCTTC	CSVAVGADYGYTF
TRBV7-2	NA	TRBJ2-1	TGTGCCAGCAGCGTAGTACTAGACAATGAGCAGTTCTTC	CASSVVLDNEQFF
TRBV6-5	TRBD1	TRBJ1-5	TGTGCCAGCAGCCTCGGGACAGGGCTTAATCAGCCCCAGCATTTT	CASSLGTGLNQPQHF
TRBV10-1	TRBD1	TRBJ1-1	TGCGCCAGCAGCTGGGACAGGGCAAGATCGAACACTGAAGCTTTCTTT	CASSWDRARSNTEAFF
TRBV7-2	NA	TRBJ2-5	TGTGCCAGCAGTAGGGGGAGTCAGGAGACCCAGTACTTC	CASSRGSQETQYF
TRBV10-3	NA	TRBJ2-5	TGTGCCATCAAGGAGCCAGCGGAAGAGACCCAGTACTTC	CAIKEPAEETQYF
TRBV18	TRBD1	TRBJ1-2	TGTGCCAGCTCTCCACAACAGGGGGCAGATGGCTACACCTTC	CASSPQQGADGYTF
TRBV9	TRBD2	TRBJ2-3	TGTGCCAGCAGTGGGACTAGCGGGAGCACAGATACGCAGTATTTT	CASSGTSGSTDTQYF
TRBV9	NA	TRBJ2-2	TGTGCCAGCAGCCTTCGCTCGGTTGGCGGGGAGCTGTTTTTT	CASSLRSVGGELFF
TRBV5-1	TRBD1	TRBJ1-2	TGCGCCAGCAGTCTTACAGGGGGCTCTGGCTACACCTTC	CASSLTGGSGYTF